This TCR beta chain was sequenced for a study of PD-1 blockade in classical Hodgkin lymphoma. Study-wide findings and caveats: Newly diagnosed and completely responding patients shared comparable baseline diversity.

TCRdb's copy holds only in-frame clones and misses some; the assay was immunoSEQ multiplex PCR. The sample has more than 9,500 clones, about 88% seen once. With no exception, relapse followed autologous stem cell transplantation in all patients, and brentuximab vedotin exposure varied. The CDR3 length is 10 residues. Note on this clone: The antigen is undetermined.

The receptor's source is a human donor with classical Hodgkin lymphoma. Sequences were derived from peripheral blood mononuclear cells (PBMCs), sampled at baseline. V is TRBV21-1 and J is TRBJ1-1; the D call TRBD1 from the table was never checked on the DNA. TRBV21-1 corresponds to a pseudogene. The chain's CDR3 is CASQTGQAFF. CDR3 bases: TGTGCCAGCCAGACAGGCCAAGCTTTCTTT.